Listed here is a single T cell receptor (beta chain). The data were obtained in a study of brain T cells in children with intractable seizures. The data were produced by immunoSEQ multiplex PCR, yet TCRdb's version contains in-frame clones alone and is incomplete. Among 340,000 or so clones, more than 85% were seen once, and the ten largest hold 5.7%. The germline V and J ends were trimmed by 4 bases and 0 bases, with 18 bases remaining between them. The CDR3 has 17 residues. Germline V gives CDR1 SGHNT, CDR2 YYREEE (reference sequence). Time point described: blood from clinic visit 5 months post-surgery; TSC patient then seizure free.

The specimen comprised peripheral blood, sampled about 5 months after surgery. The receptor was derived from a boy under two years old with tuberous sclerosis and intractable seizures. This chain links TRBV5-4 with TRBJ2-3; tentatively, D is TRBD1 (6 bases). CDR3 loop: CASSPKEGRGSTDTQYF. CDR3 DNA sequence: TGTGCCAGCAGCCCTAAAGAGGGCAGGGGAAGCACAGATACGCAGTATTTT.